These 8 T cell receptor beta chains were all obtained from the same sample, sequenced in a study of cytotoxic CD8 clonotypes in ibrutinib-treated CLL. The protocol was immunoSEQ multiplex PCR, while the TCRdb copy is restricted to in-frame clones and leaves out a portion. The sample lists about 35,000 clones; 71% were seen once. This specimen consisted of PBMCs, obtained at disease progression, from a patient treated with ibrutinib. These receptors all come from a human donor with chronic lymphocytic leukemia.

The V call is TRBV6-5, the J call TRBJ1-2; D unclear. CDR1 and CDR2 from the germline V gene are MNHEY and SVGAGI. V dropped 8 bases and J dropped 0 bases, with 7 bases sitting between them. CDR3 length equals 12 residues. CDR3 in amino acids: CASLGTNYGYTF. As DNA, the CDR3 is TGTGCCAGCCTTGGGACTAACTATGGCTACACCTTC.

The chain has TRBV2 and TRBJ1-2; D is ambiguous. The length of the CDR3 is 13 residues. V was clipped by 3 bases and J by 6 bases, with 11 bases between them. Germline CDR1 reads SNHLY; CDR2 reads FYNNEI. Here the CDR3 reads CASSDGRRHGYTF. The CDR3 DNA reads TGTGCCAGCAGTGATGGCAGGCGACATGGCTACACCTTC.

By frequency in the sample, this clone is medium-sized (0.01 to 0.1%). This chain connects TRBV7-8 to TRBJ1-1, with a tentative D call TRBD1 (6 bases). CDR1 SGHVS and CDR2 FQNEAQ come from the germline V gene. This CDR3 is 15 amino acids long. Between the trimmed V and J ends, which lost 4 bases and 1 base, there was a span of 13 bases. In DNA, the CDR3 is TGTGCCAGCAGCTGGGGGCGCATAGAGAACACTGAAGCTTTCTTT. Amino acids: CASSWGRIENTEAFF.

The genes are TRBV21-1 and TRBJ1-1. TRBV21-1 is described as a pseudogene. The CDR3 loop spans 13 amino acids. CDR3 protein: CASRPVANTEAFF. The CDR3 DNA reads TGTGCCAGCAGGCCGGTCGCGAACACTGAAGCTTTCTTT.

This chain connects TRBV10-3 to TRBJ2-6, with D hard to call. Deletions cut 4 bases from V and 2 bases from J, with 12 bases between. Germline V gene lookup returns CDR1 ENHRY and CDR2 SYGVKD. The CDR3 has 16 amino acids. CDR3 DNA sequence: TGTGCCATCAGTGTGGGCCCCCTAGCTGGGGCCAACGTCCTGACTTTC. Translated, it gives CAISVGPLAGANVLTF.

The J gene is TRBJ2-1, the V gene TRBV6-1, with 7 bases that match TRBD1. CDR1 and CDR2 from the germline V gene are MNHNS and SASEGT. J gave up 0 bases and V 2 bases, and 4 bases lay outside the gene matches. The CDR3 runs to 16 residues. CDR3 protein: CASSEFTGVSYNEQFF. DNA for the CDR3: TGTGCCAGCAGTGAATTTACAGGGGTCTCCTACAATGAGCAGTTCTTC.

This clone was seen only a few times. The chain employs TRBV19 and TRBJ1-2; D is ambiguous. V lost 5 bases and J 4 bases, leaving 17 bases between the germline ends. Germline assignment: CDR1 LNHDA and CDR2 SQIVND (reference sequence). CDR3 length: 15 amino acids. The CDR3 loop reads CASSPAPGSTYGYTF. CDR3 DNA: TGTGCCAGTAGTCCCGCCCCGGGGTCGACCTATGGCTACACCTTC.

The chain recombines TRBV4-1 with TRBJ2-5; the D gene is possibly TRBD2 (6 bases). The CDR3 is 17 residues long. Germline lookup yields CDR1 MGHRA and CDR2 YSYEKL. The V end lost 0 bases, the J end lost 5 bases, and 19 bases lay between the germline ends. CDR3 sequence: CASSQEVKASEGETQYF. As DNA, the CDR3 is TGCGCCAGCAGCCAAGAAGTAAAGGCTAGCGAGGGGGAGACCCAGTACTTC.